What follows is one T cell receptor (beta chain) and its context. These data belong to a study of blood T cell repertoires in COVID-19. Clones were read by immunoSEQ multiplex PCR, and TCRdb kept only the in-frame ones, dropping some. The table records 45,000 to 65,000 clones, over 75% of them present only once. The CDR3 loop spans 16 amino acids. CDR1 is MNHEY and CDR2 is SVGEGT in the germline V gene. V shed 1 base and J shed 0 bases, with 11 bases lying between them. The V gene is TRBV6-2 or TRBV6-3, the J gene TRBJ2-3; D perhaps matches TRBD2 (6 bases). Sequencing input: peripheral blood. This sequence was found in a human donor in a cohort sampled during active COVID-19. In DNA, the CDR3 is TGTGCCAGCAGTTACTTCCTCGGGGGAAGCACAGATACGCAGTATTTT. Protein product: CASSYFLGGSTDTQYF.